One sample yielded the 26 T cell receptor beta chains listed below, sequenced in a study of CD8+CD57+ T cells in acquired aplastic anemia. Sequencing was done on patients that had shown CD8+CD57+ cell expansion by flow cytometry. CDR3 and TCR beta VDJ profiling relied on genomic DNA as the template. One entry per CDR3 protein results from TCRdb running MiXCR on the reads. The sample has 310,000 or so distinct CDR3 sequences; 56% are singletons. Sequencing used sorted CD4+, CD8+, or CD8+CD57+ T cells (not recorded which) from PBMCs. The receptors come from a human donor with aplastic anemia.

This chain uses TRBV9 with TRBJ2-7; 9 bases match TRBD1. Unmatched junction bases numbered 4, after V lost 0 bases and J lost 3 bases. Germline lookup yields CDR1 SGDLS and CDR2 YYNGEE. This CDR3 has 15 residues. This CDR3 reads CASSVGWGQGYEQYF. The CDR3 DNA follows: TGTGCCAGCAGCGTAGGTTGGGGACAGGGCTACGAGCAGTACTTC.

The chain links TRBV12-3 or TRBV12-4 to TRBJ1-2; 9 positions match TRBD1. This CDR3 region has 13 residues. The V gene end was trimmed by 7 bases and the J gene end by 4 bases; junction bases not matched to a gene: 4. The CDR3 region is CASTDRGGYGYTF. DNA for the CDR3: TGTGCCAGCACGGACAGGGGTGGCTATGGCTACACCTTC.

The rearrangement joins TRBV5-5 to TRBJ1-6; 9 bases align to TRBD1. Germline V gives CDR1 SGHKS, CDR2 YYEKEE (reference sequence). The CDR3 loop spans 14 amino acids. J lost 14 bases, V lost 3 bases, and 9 bases had no gene match. The CDR3 coding sequence is TGTGCCAGCAGCTGGGGGACAGGGCGATCAGCCCTCCACTTT. It encodes CASSWGTGRSALHF.

The chain couples TRBV12-3 or TRBV12-4 to TRBJ2-7; 7 bases agree with TRBD1. CDR3 length: 14 residues. The V gene end was trimmed by 3 bases and the J gene end by 3 bases; junction bases not matched to a gene: 5. This CDR3 reads CASSFFTGDYEQYF. CDR3 in DNA: TGTGCCAGCAGTTTCTTTACAGGGGACTACGAGCAGTACTTC.

The V gene is TRBV10-3, the J gene TRBJ2-5; TRBD1 matches at 7 bases. The CDR3 has 15 amino acids. From germline, CDR1 is ENHRY and CDR2 SYGVKD. V was clipped by 8 bases and J by 5 bases; unmatched bases: 14. The CDR3, as DNA: TGTGCCATCGCTCAGGGGGTAAAACCAGGGGAGACCCAGTACTTC. Amino acids: CAIAQGVKPGETQYF.

This clonotype has at least ten counts. The chain carries TRBV5-1 and TRBJ2-5; 10 positions agree with TRBD1. CDR3 length: 16 amino acids. V shed 1 base, J shed 4 bases, and the junction held 7 bases outside the gene matches. The germline CDR1 and CDR2 sequences are SGHRS and YFSETQ. The CDR3 reads CASSLLGRTGGETQYF. DNA of the CDR3: TGCGCCAGCAGCTTGCTTGGGAGGACAGGGGGAGAGACCCAGTACTTC.

About this clonotype: The junction does not match germline at one end; this may be a read error. V and J are TRBV5-5 and TRBJ2-3; 9 bases are shared with TRBD1. The V gene's germline CDR1 is SGHKS and CDR2 YYEKEE (reference sequence). This CDR3 spans 17 amino acids. CDR3 amino acids: CASSLGHRDRGTDTQYF. In nucleotides, the CDR3 is TGCGCCAGCAGCTTAGGTCACCGGGACAGGGGCACAGATACGCAGTATTTT. Full variable domain (missing parts from reference TRBV5-5 and TRBJ2-3): DAGVTQSPTHLIKTRGQQVTLRCSPISGHKSVSWYQQVLGQGPQFIFQYYEKEERGRGNFPDRFSARQFPNYSSELNVNALLLGDSALYLCASSLGHRDRGTDTQYFGPGTRLTVL.

This clonotype has a handful of counts. The genes are TRBV24-1 and TRBJ2-3, with 10 bases fitting TRBD1. The CDR3 totals 15 residues. V dropped 1 base and J dropped 4; count of bases not matched to a gene: 1. CDR1 is KGHDR, CDR2 SFDVKD, per germline. CDR3 DNA sequence: TGTGCCACCAGTGATTTTGGGACAGGGGCAGATACGCAGTATTTT. It translates to CATSDFGTGADTQYF.

This chain connects TRBV7-8 to TRBJ2-1; D possibly corresponds to TRBD2 (5 bases). There are 15 residues in the CDR3. V lost 0 bases, J lost 5 bases, and 11 bases lay in between. From germline, CDR1 is SGHVS and CDR2 FQNEAQ. CDR3 bases: TGTGCCAGCAGCTTAGCGCCCCGGGGTGACAATGAGCAGTTCTTC. This encodes CASSLAPRGDNEQFF.

This clonotype was counted between two and nine times. This chain joins TRBV2 and TRBJ2-1; a weak D match, TRBD1 (7 bases). The CDR3 contains 17 residues. From germline, CDR1 is SNHLY and CDR2 FYNNEI. The V end was cut by 8 bases, the J end by 2 bases, with 22 bases between. The CDR3 nucleotides read TGTGCCAGCGGGGGTAGGGGAGGACAGGCAACCTACAATGAGCAGTTCTTC. It specifies CASGGRGGQATYNEQFF. Drawing the rest from reference TRBV2 and TRBJ2-1, the complete variable domain is EPEVTQTPSHQVTQMGQEVILRCVPISNHLYFYWYRQILGQKVEFLVSFYNNEISEKSEIFDDQFSVERPDGSNFTLKIRSTKLEDSAMYFCASGGRGGQATYNEQFFGPGTRLTVL.

J is TRBJ2-1 and V is TRBV24-1; 7 nucleotides line up with TRBD2. The CDR3 is made up of 17 amino acids. Germline trimming cut 7 bases from V and 2 bases from J; bases unmatched to any gene: 13. Germline assignment: CDR1 KGHDR and CDR2 SFDVKD. The CDR3 here is CATSNHRGVWTYNEQFF. In DNA form, the CDR3 reads TGTGCCACCAGCAACCATCGGGGGGTATGGACCTACAATGAGCAGTTCTTC.

The V gene is TRBV7-9, the J gene TRBJ2-5, with D perhaps given as TRBD1 or TRBD2 (5 bases each). Germline CDR1 is SEHNR and CDR2 is FQNEAQ (reference sequence). The CDR3 is made up of 15 amino acids. Trimming removed 4 bases from V and 2 bases from J, with 14 bases in between. CDR3 protein: CASSSWAWGQETQYF. The CDR3 bases are TGTGCCAGCAGCTCATGGGCGTGGGGGCAAGAGACCCAGTACTTC.

The rearrangement joins TRBV7-9 to TRBJ1-2; TRBD1 matches at 12 bases. Germline-derived CDR1 and CDR2 are SEHNR and FQNEAQ (reference sequence). V was pared by 3 bases and J by 8 bases, with 4 bases of the junction left unmatched. The CDR3 covers 14 residues. The CDR3 nucleotides read TGTGCCAGCAGCTTCGGGACAGGGGGCGCAGGCTACACCTTC. This gives the protein CASSFGTGGAGYTF.

The rearrangement uses TRBV10-2 and TRBJ1-6; 8 bases are shared with TRBD1. With V trimmed by 8 bases and J by 14 bases, 14 bases remained unmatched. Germline V CDR1 and CDR2: WSHSY, SAAADI. The CDR3 has 14 residues. CDR3 in DNA: TGCGCCAGCGGCCGGGACAGGTCATCTGCAACCCTCCACTTT. Translated: CASGRDRSSATLHF.

The rearrangement links TRBV5-1 to TRBJ2-5, with 7 bases that match TRBD2. The CDR3 spans 17 residues. V lost 0 bases and J lost 4; bases outside the gene matches: 12. From germline, CDR1 is SGHRS and CDR2 YFSETQ. The chain's CDR3 is CASSLDPSSTGGETQYF. DNA for the CDR3: TGCGCCAGCAGCTTGGACCCCAGCAGTACGGGAGGAGAGACCCAGTACTTC.

This clonotype appeared once. V is TRBV10-3 and J is TRBJ1-3; TRBD1 is a possible D gene (5 bases). CDR1 ENHRY and CDR2 SYGVKD come from the germline V gene. Trimming left V 2 bases short and J 10 bases short, with 12 bases between. The CDR3 is 13 amino acids. Written as DNA, the CDR3 is TGTGCCATCAGTGAGGGCTGGCAGGGTACCATATATTTT. Protein product: CAISEGWQGTIYF.

Here the CDR3 DNA reads TGTGCCAGCAGCCAAGTACGTAACTACGCCTACGAGCAGTACTTC. Amino acids: CASSQVRNYAYEQYF. V usage is TRBV6-2 or TRBV6-3 and J usage is TRBJ2-7; no definite D call. Germline CDR1 is MNHEY and CDR2 is SVGEGT. The CDR3 is 15 residues long. The V end lost 6 bases, the J end lost 2 bases, and 17 bases lay between the germline ends.

V and J are TRBV9 and TRBJ2-7; 11 positions agree with TRBD2. CDR1 and CDR2 from the germline V gene are SGDLS and YYNGEE. The CDR3 contains 15 residues. The junction had 8 bases not matched to a gene; V was cut back by 4 bases and J by 5 bases. The CDR3, as DNA: TGTGCCAGCAGCCCCCGGATAGCGGGAGGGCACGAGCAGTACTTC. Translating gives CASSPRIAGGHEQYF.

This clonotype came up many times. The chain uses TRBV5-4 and TRBJ1-1; 8 positions match TRBD1. V lost 2 bases, J lost 1 base, and 4 bases stayed unmatched. Germline CDR1 and CDR2: SGHNT and YYREEE (reference sequence). This CDR3 has 15 residues. Here the CDR3 reads CASSFQGAENTEAFF. The CDR3 bases are TGTGCCAGCAGCTTCCAGGGGGCCGAGAACACTGAAGCTTTCTTT.

This clonotype was detected only a few times. The CDR3 coding sequence is TGTGCCAGCAGCTTACAGGACAGGGCCGATAATTCACCCCTCCACTTT. As protein: CASSLQDRADNSPLHF. V and J are TRBV7-8 and TRBJ1-6; the match to TRBD1 covers 8 bases. Germline V lookup: CDR1 SGHVS, CDR2 FQNEAQ. The CDR3 has 16 amino acids. Trimming cost V 2 bases and J 5 bases; bases outside gene matches: 5.

On this clonotype itself: The conserved closing phenylalanine or tryptophan is absent in this CDR3, likely reflecting a read error. The chain uses TRBV29-1 and TRBJ1-1; D gene uncertain. The CDR3 covers 13 residues. V was cut by 7 bases and J by 0 bases, with 12 bases left in between. CDR1 and CDR2 (germline): SQVTM, ANQGSEA. The CDR3 DNA reads as TGCAGCGGTAGGGATCACTTGAACACTGAAGCTTTCCTT. Encoded protein: CSGRDHLNTEAFL.

This clonotype was observed at least ten times. The rearrangement links TRBV12-3 or TRBV12-4 to TRBJ1-6, with 7 bases fitting TRBD1. The trim removed 5 bases at V and 7 bases at J, leaving 8 bases unmatched. CDR3 length: 15 residues. The CDR3 DNA reads TGTGCCAGCAGTCCCCAGGGACAGCTCAATTCACCCCTCCACTTT. This codes for CASSPQGQLNSPLHF.

This clonotype was found a few times. This sequence joins TRBV2 and TRBJ1-6, with a possible D match to TRBD1 (5 bases). The CDR3 covers 16 residues. Germline values: CDR1 SNHLY, CDR2 FYNNEI. Deletions cut 5 bases from V and 6 bases from J, with 17 bases between. CDR3 nucleotides: TGTGCCAGCAGTCCAACGGGGGGAATAGGTAATTCACCCCTCCACTTT. Protein: CASSPTGGIGNSPLHF.

The chain couples TRBV20-1 to TRBJ2-1; D is unresolved. The CDR3 has 13 amino acids. The germline V and J ends were trimmed by 1 base and 9 bases, with 13 bases remaining between them. Germline V gives CDR1 DFQATT, CDR2 SNEGSKA (reference sequence). CDR3 protein: CSARGYLESEQFF. CDR3 DNA sequence: TGCAGTGCTAGAGGGTATCTCGAGTCTGAGCAGTTCTTC.

The chain couples TRBV7-2 to TRBJ2-2; 11 nucleotides agree with TRBD2. Germline loops: CDR1 SGHTA, CDR2 FQGNSA. This CDR3 has 16 amino acids. V dropped 4 bases and J dropped 4; count of bases not matched to a gene: 5. CDR3 sequence (DNA): TGTGCCAGCAGCTCCGGGACTAGCGGAAGCACCGGGGAGCTGTTTTTT. It yields the protein CASSSGTSGSTGELFF.

This clonotype was found many times. Relative to the germline gene, one junction end is altered; a read error may explain this. The rearrangement uses TRBV10-3 and TRBJ2-7; 9 nucleotides agree with TRBD2. This CDR3 region has 14 residues. Germline-derived CDR1 and CDR2 are ENHRY and SYGVKD. The CDR3 nucleotides are TGTGCCAGCAGTGTTCTAGCGGGGAATTACGAGCAGTACTTC. It codes for CASSVLAGNYEQYF.